This T cell receptor beta chain was captured in a study of Ad26.COV2.S vaccination and SARS-CoV-2 variants (dated by TCRdb to the early 2020s). About the full investigation: Sequencing of the TCRbeta repertoire served to evaluate the specificity and breadth of SARS-CoV-2-reactive T cell receptors following Ad26.COV2.S vaccination. The TCR-sequenced set comprised approximately 32 samples: some 19 Ad26.COV2.S vaccine recipients, 5 placebo recipients and 8 SARS-CoV-2 convalescent individuals. Overall study outcomes, separate from this receptor: Substantial breadth of spike-specific CD8+ and CD4+ T cell responses was reported after vaccination. Compared with placebo recipients, Ad26.COV2.S recipients showed higher spike-specific TCR breadth (P = 0.0014). The authors noted that total T cell responses may have been underestimated by the TCR breadth and depth analyses. Vaccine and placebo recipients had similar non-spike TCR breadth, a finding consistent with the vaccine containing only spike.

The V end loses 3 bases and the J end loses 3 bases, and a stretch of 14 bases separates them. Taken from cysteine to phenylalanine, the CDR3 has 14 residues. Only CDR3 DNA remains: 42 bases, in frame from the first base. Per the germline V gene (reference sequence), DFQATT is the CDR1 and SNEGSKA is the CDR2. As regards this clone: Its antigen remains unidentified. Base-call qualities are not available, and no considerably larger clone is one nucleotide away.

In the paper's terms, the time point label means: individuals recovered from natural SARS-CoV-2 infection. TCRbeta CDR3 regions were sequenced with the immunoSEQ Assay. After extraction, genomic DNA underwent amplification by bias-controlled multiplex PCR, followed by high-throughput sequencing. The paper's data handling went like this. To quantify the absolute abundance of each unique TCRbeta CDR3 region, sequences were collapsed and filtered. T cell fraction was estimated by normalization of TCRbeta template counts to usable DNA, with usable DNA being measured through amplification of reference genes present in all nucleated cells. Repertoire TCRs were annotated as SARS-CoV-2-specific by exact matching of V gene, CDR3 amino acid sequence and J gene to a known reactive TCR set. The reference SARS-CoV-2 TCR set was derived from MIRA and filtered for enrichment in COVID-19-positive ImmuneCODE repertoires, a step that removed public or cross-reactive TCRs. Based on the MIRA antigens, annotated TCRs were further analysed at the level of specific ORF or position within ORF. Breadth was defined as annotated unique rearrangements over total unique productive rearrangements; depth was the summed frequency of those rearrangements. TCR breadth was compared between groups using two-sided Wilcoxon rank-sum tests. Entries here come from immuneACCESS through TCRdb and include only in-frame sequences with V and J called. Some clones fail to appear in such tables; in the studies checked, an unresolved V gene covers under half of the shortfall, and the cause of the remainder is unknown. From that table come the V and J calls and clone size; the DNA was used to work out D and trimming. This sample comprises just over 350,000 clones, roughly nine tenths of them detected only once. Jointly, the top ten make up about 3.9% of the sample.

This receptor chain uses TRBV20-1 and TRBJ1-1; the D gene identity is not certain. The sequencing used peripheral blood, collected after recovery from COVID-19. The origin of this receptor is a human donor who had recovered from COVID-19. CDR3 loop: CSASSPERDTEAFF. Read as DNA, the sequence is TGCAGTGCTAGTAGTCCGGAACGGGACACTGAAGCTTTCTTT.